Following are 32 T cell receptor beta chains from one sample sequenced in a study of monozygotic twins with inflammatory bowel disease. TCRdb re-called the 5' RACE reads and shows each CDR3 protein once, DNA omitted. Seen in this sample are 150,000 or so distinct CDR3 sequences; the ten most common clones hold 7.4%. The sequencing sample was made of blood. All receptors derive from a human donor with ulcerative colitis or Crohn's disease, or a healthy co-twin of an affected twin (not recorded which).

CDR3 protein: CASSPPTVDPKNIQYF. The chain employs TRBV7-9 and TRBJ2-4; TCRdb's assignment of TRBD2 cannot be checked, as there is no DNA. CDR1 and CDR2 from the germline V gene are SEHNR and FQNEAQ (reference sequence). The CDR3 consists of 16 residues.

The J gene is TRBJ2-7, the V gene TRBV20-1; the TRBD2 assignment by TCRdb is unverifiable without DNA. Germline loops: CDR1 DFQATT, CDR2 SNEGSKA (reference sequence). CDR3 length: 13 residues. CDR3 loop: CSASKGKADEQYF.

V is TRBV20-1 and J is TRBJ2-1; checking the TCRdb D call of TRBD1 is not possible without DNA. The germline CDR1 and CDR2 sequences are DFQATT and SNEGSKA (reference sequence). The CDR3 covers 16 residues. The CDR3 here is CSATDLLAGRYNEQFF.

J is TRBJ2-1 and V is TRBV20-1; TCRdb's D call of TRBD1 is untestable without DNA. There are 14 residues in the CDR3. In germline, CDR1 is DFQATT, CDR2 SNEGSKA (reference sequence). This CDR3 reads CSASSAGAFNEQFF.

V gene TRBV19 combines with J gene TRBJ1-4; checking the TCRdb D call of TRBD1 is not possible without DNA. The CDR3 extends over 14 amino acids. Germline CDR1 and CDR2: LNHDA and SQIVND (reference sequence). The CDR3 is CASSSRTGYEKLFF.

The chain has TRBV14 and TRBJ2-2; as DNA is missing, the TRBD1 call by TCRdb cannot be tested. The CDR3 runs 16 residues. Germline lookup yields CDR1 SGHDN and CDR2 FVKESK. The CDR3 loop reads CASSLWTGMNTGELFF.

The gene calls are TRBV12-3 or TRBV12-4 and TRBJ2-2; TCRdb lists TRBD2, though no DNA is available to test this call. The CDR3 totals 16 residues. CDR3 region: CASSLNGRKDTGELFF.

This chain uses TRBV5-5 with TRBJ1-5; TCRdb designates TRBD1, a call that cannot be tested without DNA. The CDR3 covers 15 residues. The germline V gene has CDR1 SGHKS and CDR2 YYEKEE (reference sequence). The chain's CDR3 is CASSSRGLGNQPQHF.

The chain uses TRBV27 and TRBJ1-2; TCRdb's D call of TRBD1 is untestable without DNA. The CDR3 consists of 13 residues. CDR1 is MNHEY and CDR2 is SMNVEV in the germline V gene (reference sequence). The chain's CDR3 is CASSLRLGGGYTF.

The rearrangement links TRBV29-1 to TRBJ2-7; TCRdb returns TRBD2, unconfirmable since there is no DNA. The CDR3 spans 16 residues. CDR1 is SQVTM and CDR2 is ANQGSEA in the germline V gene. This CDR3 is CSVAYTGTSGSYEQYF.

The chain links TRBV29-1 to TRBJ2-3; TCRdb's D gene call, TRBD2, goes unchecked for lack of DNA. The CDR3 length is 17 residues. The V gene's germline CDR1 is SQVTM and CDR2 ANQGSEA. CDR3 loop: CSAAKDRASEVRDTQYF.

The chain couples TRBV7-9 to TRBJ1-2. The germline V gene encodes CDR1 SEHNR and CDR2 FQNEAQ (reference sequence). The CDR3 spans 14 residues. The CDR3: CASSLIYRGYGYTF.

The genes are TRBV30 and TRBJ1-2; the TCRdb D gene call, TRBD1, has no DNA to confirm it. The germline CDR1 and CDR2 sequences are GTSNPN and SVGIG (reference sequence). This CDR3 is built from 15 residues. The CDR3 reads CAWSPGKRTSYGYTF.

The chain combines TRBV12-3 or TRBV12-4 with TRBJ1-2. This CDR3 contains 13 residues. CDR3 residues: CASYWGGGLGYTF.

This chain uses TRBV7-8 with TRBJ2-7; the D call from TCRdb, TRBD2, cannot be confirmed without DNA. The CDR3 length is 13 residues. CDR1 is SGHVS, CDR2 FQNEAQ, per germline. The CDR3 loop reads CASSLGEAYEQYF.

This CDR3 is CASSLVGGGEDTQYF. The chain uses TRBV5-1 and TRBJ2-3; TCRdb indicates TRBD1, and absent DNA this call remains unverified. CDR1 and CDR2 from the germline V gene are SGHRS and YFSETQ. The length of the CDR3 is 15 residues.

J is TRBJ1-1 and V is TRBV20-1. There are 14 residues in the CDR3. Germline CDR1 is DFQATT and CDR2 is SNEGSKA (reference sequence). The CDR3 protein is CSAIAGRMNTEAFF.

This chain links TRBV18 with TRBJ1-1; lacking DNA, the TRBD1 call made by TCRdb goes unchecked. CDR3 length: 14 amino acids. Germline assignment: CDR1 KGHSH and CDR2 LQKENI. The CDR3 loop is CASSPRDRVGEAFF.

The CDR3 here is CSARSGTALYNSPLHF. The chain carries TRBV20-1 and TRBJ1-6; TCRdb returns TRBD1, unconfirmable since there is no DNA. This CDR3 comprises 16 residues. CDR1 and CDR2 (germline): DFQATT, SNEGSKA (reference sequence).

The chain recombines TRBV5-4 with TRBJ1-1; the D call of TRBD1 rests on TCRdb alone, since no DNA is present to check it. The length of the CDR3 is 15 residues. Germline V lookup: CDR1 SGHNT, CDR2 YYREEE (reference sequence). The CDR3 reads CASSSPDRTGTEAFF. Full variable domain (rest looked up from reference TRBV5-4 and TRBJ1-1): ETGVTQSPTHLIKTRGQQVTLRCSSQSGHNTVSWYQQALGQGPQFIFQYYREEENGRGNFPPRFSGLQFPNYSSELNVNALELDDSALYLCASSSPDRTGTEAFFGQGTRLTVV.

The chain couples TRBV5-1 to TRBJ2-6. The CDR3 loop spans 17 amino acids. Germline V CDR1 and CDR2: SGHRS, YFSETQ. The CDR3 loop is CASSLGAHSSGANVLTF.

The CDR3 protein is CASSIYTGGGGYTF. The J gene is TRBJ1-2, the V gene TRBV6-1; TCRdb calls TRBD1, which cannot be checked without DNA. Germline V CDR1 and CDR2: MNHNS, SASEGT. This CDR3 is 14 amino acids long.

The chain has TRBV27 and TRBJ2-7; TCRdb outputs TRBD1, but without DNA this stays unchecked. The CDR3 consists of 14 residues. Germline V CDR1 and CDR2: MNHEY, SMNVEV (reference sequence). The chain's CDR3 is CASSLGRGAYEQYF.

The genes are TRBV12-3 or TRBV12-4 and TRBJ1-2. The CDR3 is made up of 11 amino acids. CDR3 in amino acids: CASSRLLGYTF.

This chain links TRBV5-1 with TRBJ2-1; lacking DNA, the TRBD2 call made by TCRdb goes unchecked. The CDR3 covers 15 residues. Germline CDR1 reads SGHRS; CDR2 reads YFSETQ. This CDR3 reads CASSFTSGLYNEQFF.

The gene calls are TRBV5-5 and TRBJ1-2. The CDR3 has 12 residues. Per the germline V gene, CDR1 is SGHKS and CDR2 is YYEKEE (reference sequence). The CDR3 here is CASSSGPYGYTF.

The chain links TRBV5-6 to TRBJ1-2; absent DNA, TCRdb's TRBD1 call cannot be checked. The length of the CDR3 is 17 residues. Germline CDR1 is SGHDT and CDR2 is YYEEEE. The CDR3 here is CASSLVSPTGIGGGYTF.

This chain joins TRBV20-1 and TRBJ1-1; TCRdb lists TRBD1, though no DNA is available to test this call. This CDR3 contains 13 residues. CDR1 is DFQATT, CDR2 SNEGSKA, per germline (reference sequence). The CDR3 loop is CSVPSAGNTEAFF.

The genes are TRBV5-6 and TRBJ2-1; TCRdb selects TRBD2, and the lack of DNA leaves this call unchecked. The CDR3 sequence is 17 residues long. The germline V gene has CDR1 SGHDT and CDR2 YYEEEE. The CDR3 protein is CASSLETSGRSYNEQFF.

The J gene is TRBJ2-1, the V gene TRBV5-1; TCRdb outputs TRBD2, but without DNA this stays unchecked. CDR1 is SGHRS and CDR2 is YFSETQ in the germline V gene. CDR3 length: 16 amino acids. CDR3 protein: CASSLGLAGGVNEQFF.

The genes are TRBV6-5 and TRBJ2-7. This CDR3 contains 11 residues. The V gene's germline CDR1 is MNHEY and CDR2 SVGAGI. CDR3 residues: CASRRQFEQYF.

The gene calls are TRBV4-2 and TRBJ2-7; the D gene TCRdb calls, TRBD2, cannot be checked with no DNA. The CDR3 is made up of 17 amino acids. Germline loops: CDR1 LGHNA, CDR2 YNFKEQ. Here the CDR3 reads CASSRRVGLAGPYEQYF.